This is a list of T cell receptor beta chains from one sample in a study of blood T cell repertoires in COVID-19. Profiling relied on immunoSEQ multiplex PCR, and the TCRdb table lists in-frame clones only, not all of them. The sample has 250,000 or so clones; approximately 88% are singletons. Input material: PBMCs or T cells enriched from blood (not recorded which). These TCRs come from a woman aged 25 to 39 with acute COVID-19. The CDR3 runs from the conserved cysteine through the conserved F or W. A D gene is named only where the DNA matches it firmly. A clone size is listed for some rows: how often the clone was seen (once, few, many), or a class if it is expanded.

V gene: TRBV4-3; D gene: .; J gene: TRBJ2-1; clone size: .; CDR3 protein: CASSQYEARGVSYNEQFF; CDR3 DNA: TGCGCCAGCAGCCAGTACGAGGCCAGGGGTGTTTCCTACAATGAGCAGTTCTTC
V gene: TRBV6-5; D gene: .; J gene: TRBJ1-3; clone size: few; CDR3 protein: CASGELGNTIYF; CDR3 DNA: TGTGCCAGCGGGGAGCTCGGAAACACCATATATTTT
V gene: TRBV4-2; D gene: .; J gene: TRBJ2-7; clone size: .; CDR3 protein: CASSQVVTATYEQYF; CDR3 DNA: TGTGCCAGCAGCCAAGTGGTGACAGCCACCTACGAGCAGTACTTC
V gene: TRBV2; D gene: TRBD1; J gene: TRBJ1-5; clone size: .; CDR3 protein: CASSVPGQGNQPQHF; CDR3 DNA: TGTGCCAGCAGTGTACCGGGACAGGGGAATCAGCCCCAGCATTTT
V gene: TRBV5-1; D gene: TRBD1; J gene: TRBJ2-5; clone size: .; CDR3 protein: CASSGGTGDFQETQYF; CDR3 DNA: TGCGCCAGCAGCGGCGGGACAGGGGATTTCCAAGAGACCCAGTACTTC
V gene: TRBV7-9; D gene: .; J gene: TRBJ1-1; clone size: .; CDR3 protein: CASSPGGWSTEAFF; CDR3 DNA: TGTGCCAGCAGCCCCGGCGGGTGGAGCACTGAAGCTTTCTTT
V gene: TRBV6-5; D gene: .; J gene: TRBJ1-2; clone size: .; CDR3 protein: CASSYYHREHYGYTF; CDR3 DNA: TGTGCCAGCAGTTACTATCACAGAGAGCACTATGGCTACACCTTC
V gene: TRBV2; D gene: TRBD1; J gene: TRBJ1-2; clone size: .; CDR3 protein: CASIRQGFYGYTF; CDR3 DNA: TGTGCCAGCATTCGACAGGGTTTTTATGGCTACACCTTC
V gene: TRBV10-2; D gene: TRBD1; J gene: TRBJ1-5; clone size: once; CDR3 protein: CASSRTGTDQPQHF; CDR3 DNA: TGCGCCAGCAGTAGGACAGGGACGGATCAGCCCCAGCATTTT
V gene: TRBV27; D gene: TRBD1; J gene: TRBJ2-7; clone size: .; CDR3 protein: CASSLSGTGGREQYF; CDR3 DNA: TGTGCCAGCAGTTTGTCCGGGACAGGGGGCCGCGAGCAGTACTTC
V gene: TRBV28; D gene: TRBD2; J gene: TRBJ2-7; clone size: few; CDR3 protein: CASRRGDLSYEQYF; CDR3 DNA: TGTGCCAGCAGGCGGGGGGACCTCTCCTACGAGCAGTACTTC
V gene: TRBV9; D gene: .; J gene: TRBJ1-1; clone size: .; CDR3 protein: CASSVIDNYSGTEAFF; CDR3 DNA: TGTGCCAGCAGCGTAATAGACAACTACAGCGGCACTGAAGCTTTCTTT
V gene: TRBV27; D gene: TRBD1; J gene: TRBJ1-6; clone size: .; CDR3 protein: CASRKQGGNSPLHF; CDR3 DNA: TGTGCCAGCAGAAAACAGGGGGGGAATTCACCCCTCCACTTT
V gene: TRBV5-4; D gene: TRBD1; J gene: TRBJ1-1; clone size: .; CDR3 protein: CASSPGTGYPDTEAFF; CDR3 DNA: TGTGCCAGCAGCCCCGGGACAGGGTATCCCGACACTGAAGCTTTCTTT
V gene: TRBV7-2; D gene: .; J gene: TRBJ1-2; clone size: .; CDR3 protein: CASSQARIGYTF; CDR3 DNA: TGTGCCAGCAGCCAGGCCCGTATTGGCTACACCTTC
V gene: TRBV4-3; D gene: .; J gene: TRBJ1-1; clone size: once; CDR3 protein: CASSQDRDSDRAFF; CDR3 DNA: TGCGCCAGCAGCCAAGATCGTGACTCTGATAGGGCTTTCTTT
V gene: TRBV2; D gene: TRBD2; J gene: TRBJ2-5; clone size: .; CDR3 protein: CASSEGAGGIEETQYF; CDR3 DNA: TGTGCCAGCAGTGAAGGGGCGGGGGGGATCGAGGAGACCCAGTACTTC
V gene: TRBV5-1; D gene: .; J gene: TRBJ1-5; clone size: .; CDR3 protein: CASSLAGHSNQPQHF; CDR3 DNA: TGCGCCAGCAGCTTAGCAGGTCATAGCAATCAGCCCCAGCATTTT
V gene: TRBV30; D gene: TRBD1; J gene: TRBJ1-1; clone size: .; CDR3 protein: CAWSVTGDTEAFF; CDR3 DNA: TGTGCCTGGAGCGTAACAGGGGACACTGAAGCTTTCTTT
V gene: TRBV5-6; D gene: TRBD1; J gene: TRBJ1-3; clone size: .; CDR3 protein: CASSFGQGVGNTIYF; CDR3 DNA: TGTGCCAGCAGCTTCGGACAGGGCGTTGGAAACACCATATATTTT
V gene: TRBV10-1; D gene: TRBD1; J gene: TRBJ2-1; clone size: .; CDR3 protein: CASSDPGQYNEQFF; CDR3 DNA: TGCGCCAGCAGTGATCCGGGACAGTACAATGAGCAGTTCTTC
V gene: TRBV5-3; D gene: TRBD1; J gene: TRBJ1-2; clone size: few; CDR3 protein: CARSDDRVYYGYTF; CDR3 DNA: TGTGCCAGAAGCGACGACAGGGTCTATTATGGCTACACCTTC
V gene: TRBV5-4; D gene: TRBD1; J gene: TRBJ1-2; clone size: .; CDR3 protein: CASSFLQGVSGYTF; CDR3 DNA: TGTGCCAGCAGCTTTTTACAGGGGGTTAGCGGCTACACCTTC
V gene: TRBV7-2; D gene: TRBD1; J gene: TRBJ1-3; clone size: .; CDR3 protein: CASSWDRTISGNTIYF; CDR3 DNA: TGTGCCAGCAGCTGGGACAGGACTATCTCTGGAAACACCATATATTTT
V gene: TRBV6-1; D gene: TRBD1; J gene: TRBJ1-2; clone size: .; CDR3 protein: CASSVDRGKRGYTF; CDR3 DNA: TGTGCCAGCAGTGTAGACAGGGGTAAGCGCGGCTACACCTTC
V gene: TRBV19; D gene: TRBD1; J gene: TRBJ1-1; clone size: .; CDR3 protein: CASSRDRGTEAFF; CDR3 DNA: TGTGCCAGTAGTAGAGACAGGGGCACTGAAGCTTTCTTT
V gene: TRBV6-1; D gene: .; J gene: TRBJ1-1; clone size: .; CDR3 protein: CASSGVAGATQRSMNTEAFF; CDR3 DNA: TGTGCCAGCAGTGGAGTTGCAGGGGCGACCCAACGATCCATGAACACTGAAGCTTTCTTT
V gene: TRBV19; D gene: .; J gene: TRBJ2-7; clone size: .; CDR3 protein: CASSTDRQAYEQYF; CDR3 DNA: TGTGCCAGTAGTACCGACAGACAAGCCTACGAGCAGTACTTC
V gene: TRBV3-1/TRBV3-2; D gene: .; J gene: TRBJ1-4; clone size: few; CDR3 protein: CASSLRAGDNEKLFF; CDR3 DNA: TGTGCCAGCAGCCTAAGGGCGGGCGATAATGAAAAACTGTTTTTT
V gene: TRBV5-1; D gene: TRBD2; J gene: TRBJ2-1; clone size: .; CDR3 protein: CASSLVLAGDEQFF; CDR3 DNA: TGCGCCAGCAGCTTGGTACTAGCGGGTGATGAGCAGTTCTTC
V gene: TRBV27; D gene: .; J gene: TRBJ1-5; clone size: .; CDR3 protein: CASSLRGRAGNQPQHF; CDR3 DNA: TGTGCCAGCAGTTTAAGGGGCAGGGCCGGCAATCAGCCCCAGCATTTT
V gene: TRBV2; D gene: .; J gene: TRBJ1-2; clone size: .; CDR3 protein: CASSEVSDSKSGYTF; CDR3 DNA: TGTGCCAGCAGTGAAGTTTCGGACAGTAAGAGTGGCTACACCTTC
V gene: TRBV2; D gene: TRBD1; J gene: TRBJ1-2; clone size: .; CDR3 protein: CASSGFLQGANYGYTF; CDR3 DNA: TGTGCCAGCAGTGGATTCCTTCAGGGGGCGAACTATGGCTACACCTTC
V gene: TRBV5-1; D gene: .; J gene: TRBJ2-6; clone size: .; CDR3 protein: CASSFGPSGANVLTF; CDR3 DNA: TGCGCCAGCAGCTTTGGGCCATCTGGGGCCAACGTCCTGACTTTC
V gene: TRBV7-2; D gene: .; J gene: TRBJ1-1; clone size: .; CDR3 protein: CASSLPQARLGRTNTEAFF; CDR3 DNA: TGTGCCAGCAGCTTACCCCAGGCCCGGTTGGGGAGGACGAACACTGAAGCTTTCTTT
V gene: TRBV18; D gene: .; J gene: TRBJ1-1; clone size: .; CDR3 protein: CASSPTVVMNTEAFF; CDR3 DNA: TGTGCCAGCTCACCCACGGTGGTAATGAACACTGAAGCTTTCTTT
V gene: TRBV2; D gene: .; J gene: TRBJ1-1; clone size: .; CDR3 protein: CASSEAQVTEAFF; CDR3 DNA: TGTGCCAGCAGTGAAGCCCAGGTCACTGAAGCTTTCTTT
V gene: TRBV19; D gene: .; J gene: TRBJ1-2; clone size: .; CDR3 protein: CASSVRRRGGGYTF; CDR3 DNA: TGTGCCAGTAGTGTTCGAAGACGGGGGGGTGGCTACACCTTC
V gene: TRBV6-2/TRBV6-3; D gene: .; J gene: TRBJ1-5; clone size: once; CDR3 protein: CASSTGILQPQHF; CDR3 DNA: TGTGCCAGCAGTACAGGGATACTCCAGCCCCAGCATTTT
V gene: TRBV5-1; D gene: TRBD1; J gene: TRBJ2-2; clone size: .; CDR3 protein: CASSIGQGDTGELFF; CDR3 DNA: TGCGCCAGCAGCATAGGACAGGGGGACACCGGGGAGCTGTTTTTT
V gene: TRBV10-3; D gene: TRBD2; J gene: TRBJ2-2; clone size: once; CDR3 protein: CAIRGSGGGNTGELFF; CDR3 DNA: TGTGCCATCAGAGGCAGTGGGGGGGGGAACACCGGGGAGCTGTTTTTT
V gene: TRBV6-2/TRBV6-3; D gene: TRBD1; J gene: TRBJ1-2; clone size: .; CDR3 protein: CASSYQGTGVYGYTF; CDR3 DNA: TGTGCCAGCAGTTACCAAGGGACAGGAGTCTATGGCTACACCTTC
V gene: TRBV30; D gene: .; J gene: TRBJ2-3; clone size: .; CDR3 protein: CACNLDTQYF; CDR3 DNA: TGTGCCTGTAATCTTGATACGCAGTATTTT
V gene: TRBV18; D gene: TRBD1; J gene: TRBJ1-4; clone size: .; CDR3 protein: CASSRAGTGLSTNEKLFF; CDR3 DNA: TGTGCCAGCTCACGTGCCGGGACAGGCCTTTCAACGAATGAAAAACTGTTTTTT
V gene: TRBV7-6; D gene: .; J gene: TRBJ1-1; clone size: .; CDR3 protein: CASSPGLLNTEAFF; CDR3 DNA: TGTGCCAGCAGCCCGGGACTGTTGAACACTGAAGCTTTCTTT
V gene: TRBV2; D gene: .; J gene: TRBJ2-2; clone size: .; CDR3 protein: CASSGQGLHTGELFF; CDR3 DNA: TGTGCCAGCAGCGGGCAGGGATTACACACCGGGGAGCTGTTTTTT
V gene: TRBV5-4; D gene: .; J gene: TRBJ2-7; clone size: .; CDR3 protein: CASSLLTDYEQYF; CDR3 DNA: TGTGCCAGCAGCTTGTTGACAGACTACGAGCAGTACTTC
V gene: TRBV2; D gene: TRBD2; J gene: TRBJ2-1; clone size: .; CDR3 protein: CASSEALLAGGRYNEQFF; CDR3 DNA: TGTGCCAGCAGTGAAGCGCTACTAGCGGGGGGCCGATACAATGAGCAGTTCTTC
V gene: TRBV7-9; D gene: TRBD1; J gene: TRBJ2-7; clone size: .; CDR3 protein: CASSLARGSYEQYF; CDR3 DNA: TGTGCCAGCAGCTTAGCCAGGGGGTCGTACGAGCAGTACTTC
V gene: TRBV2; D gene: .; J gene: TRBJ1-1; clone size: .; CDR3 protein: CASQRVSMNTEAFF; CDR3 DNA: TGTGCCAGCCAGCGGGTCTCCATGAACACTGAAGCTTTCTTT
V gene: TRBV7-9; D gene: TRBD1; J gene: TRBJ1-6; clone size: .; CDR3 protein: CASSSSGQGNNSPLHF; CDR3 DNA: TGTGCCAGCAGCTCATCTGGACAGGGGAATAATTCACCCCTCCACTTT
V gene: TRBV6-4; D gene: .; J gene: TRBJ1-5; clone size: .; CDR3 protein: CASSEGTDQPQHF; CDR3 DNA: TGTGCCAGCAGTGAGGGCACCGATCAGCCCCAGCATTTT
V gene: TRBV2; D gene: TRBD1; J gene: TRBJ1-6; clone size: .; CDR3 protein: CASSARTGENSPLHF; CDR3 DNA: TGTGCCAGCAGTGCCCGGACAGGGGAAAATTCACCCCTCCACTTT
V gene: TRBV6-2/TRBV6-3; D gene: TRBD1; J gene: TRBJ2-5; clone size: .; CDR3 protein: CASSWTGSEIQTQYF; CDR3 DNA: TGTGCCAGCAGCTGGACAGGGTCGGAGATACAGACCCAGTACTTC
V gene: TRBV29-1; D gene: .; J gene: TRBJ1-2; clone size: .; CDR3 protein: CSVVKGQTYGYTF; CDR3 DNA: TGCAGCGTTGTTAAGGGACAAACATATGGCTACACCTTC
V gene: TRBV5-4; D gene: TRBD1; J gene: TRBJ1-1; clone size: .; CDR3 protein: CASSLVGQGPLEAFF; CDR3 DNA: TGTGCCAGCAGCTTAGTCGGACAGGGACCTCTAGAAGCTTTCTTT
V gene: TRBV7-8; D gene: .; J gene: TRBJ1-5; clone size: once; CDR3 protein: CASSLRQEEHQPQHF; CDR3 DNA: TGTGCCAGCAGCTTACGACAGGAAGAACACCAGCCCCAGCATTTT
V gene: TRBV5-1; D gene: TRBD2; J gene: TRBJ2-2; clone size: few; CDR3 protein: CASSYQSGLSSWEGGELFF; CDR3 DNA: TGCGCCAGCAGCTACCAATCCGGACTCTCTTCTTGGGAGGGCGGGGAGCTGTTTTTT
V gene: TRBV6-2/TRBV6-3; D gene: .; J gene: TRBJ1-5; clone size: many; CDR3 protein: CASSYRQGKSNQPQHF; CDR3 DNA: TGTGCCAGCAGTTACCGGCAGGGGAAGAGCAATCAGCCCCAGCATTTT
V gene: TRBV19; D gene: .; J gene: TRBJ2-2; clone size: .; CDR3 protein: CASSDDLQGLAGELFF; CDR3 DNA: TGTGCCAGTAGTGATGATCTACAGGGCCTAGCCGGGGAGCTGTTTTTT